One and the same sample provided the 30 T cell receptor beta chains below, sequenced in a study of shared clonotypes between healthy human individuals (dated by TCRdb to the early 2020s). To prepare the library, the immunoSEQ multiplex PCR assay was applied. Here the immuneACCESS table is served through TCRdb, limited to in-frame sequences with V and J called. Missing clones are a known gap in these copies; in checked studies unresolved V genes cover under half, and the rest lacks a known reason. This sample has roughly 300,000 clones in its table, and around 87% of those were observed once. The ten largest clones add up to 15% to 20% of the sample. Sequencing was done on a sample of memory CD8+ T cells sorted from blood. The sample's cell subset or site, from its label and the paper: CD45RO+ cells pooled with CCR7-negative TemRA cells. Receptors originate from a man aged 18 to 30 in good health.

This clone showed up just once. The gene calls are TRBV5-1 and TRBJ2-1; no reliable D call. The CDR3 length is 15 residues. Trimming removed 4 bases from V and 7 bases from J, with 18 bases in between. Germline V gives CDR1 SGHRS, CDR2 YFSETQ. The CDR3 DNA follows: TGCGCCAGCAGCCATGACGGAGACTCACTTAATGAGCAGTTCTTC. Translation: CASSHDGDSLNEQFF.

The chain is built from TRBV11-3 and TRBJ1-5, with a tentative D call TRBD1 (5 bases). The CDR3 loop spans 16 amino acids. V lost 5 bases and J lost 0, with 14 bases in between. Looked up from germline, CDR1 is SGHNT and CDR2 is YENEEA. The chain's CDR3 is CASSESEGISNQPQHF. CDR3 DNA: TGTGCCAGCAGCGAAAGTGAGGGGATTAGCAATCAGCCCCAGCATTTT.

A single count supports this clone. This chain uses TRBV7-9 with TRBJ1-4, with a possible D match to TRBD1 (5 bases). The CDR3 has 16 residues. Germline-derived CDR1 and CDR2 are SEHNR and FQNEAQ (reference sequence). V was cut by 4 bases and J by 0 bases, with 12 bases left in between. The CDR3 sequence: CASSSLQVATNEKLFF. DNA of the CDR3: TGTGCCAGCAGCTCCTTACAGGTTGCAACTAATGAAAAACTGTTTTTT.

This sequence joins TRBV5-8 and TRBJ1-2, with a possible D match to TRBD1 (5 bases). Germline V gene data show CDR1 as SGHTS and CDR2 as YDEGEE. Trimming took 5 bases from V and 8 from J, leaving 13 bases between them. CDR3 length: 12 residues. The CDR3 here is CASSLDSPGYTF. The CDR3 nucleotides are TGTGCCAGCAGTCTCGACAGTCCCGGCTACACCTTC. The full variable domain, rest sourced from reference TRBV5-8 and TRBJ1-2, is EAGVTQSPTHLIKTRGQQATLRCSPISGHTSVYWYQQALGLGLQFLLWYDEGEERNRGNFPPRFSGRQFPNYSSELNVNALELEDSALYLCASSLDSPGYTFGSGTRLTVV.

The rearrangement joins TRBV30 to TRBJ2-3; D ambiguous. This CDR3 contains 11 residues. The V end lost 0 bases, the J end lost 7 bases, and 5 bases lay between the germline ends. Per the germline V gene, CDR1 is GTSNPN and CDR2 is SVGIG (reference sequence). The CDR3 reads CAWSVSYTQYF. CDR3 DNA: TGTGCCTGGAGTGTGTCCTATACGCAGTATTTT.

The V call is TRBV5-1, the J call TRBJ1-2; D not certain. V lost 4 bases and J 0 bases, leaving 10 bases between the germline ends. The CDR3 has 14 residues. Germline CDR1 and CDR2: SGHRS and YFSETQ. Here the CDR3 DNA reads TGCGCCAGCAGCCCGGTATCCCCTAACTATGGCTACACCTTC. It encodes CASSPVSPNYGYTF.

As DNA, the CDR3 is TGTGCCAGCAGCTGGCCCTTTAGCACAGATACGCAGTATTTT. Protein sequence: CASSWPFSTDTQYF. The rearrangement joins TRBV5-6 to TRBJ2-3, with D uncertain. The CDR3 runs to 14 residues. Germline CDR1 and CDR2: SGHDT and YYEEEE. V was trimmed by 3 bases and J by 0 bases, leaving 8 bases between them.

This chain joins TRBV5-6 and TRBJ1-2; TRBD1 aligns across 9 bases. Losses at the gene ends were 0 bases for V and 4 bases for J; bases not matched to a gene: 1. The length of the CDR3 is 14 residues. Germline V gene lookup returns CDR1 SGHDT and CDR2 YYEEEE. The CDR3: CASSLGTGVYGYTF. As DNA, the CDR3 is TGTGCCAGCAGCTTGGGGACAGGGGTCTATGGCTACACCTTC.

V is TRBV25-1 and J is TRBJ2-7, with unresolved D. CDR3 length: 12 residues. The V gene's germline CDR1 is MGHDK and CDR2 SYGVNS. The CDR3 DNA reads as TGTGCAGGGAAGTCGCGGCCCTACGAGCAGTACTTC. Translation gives CAGKSRPYEQYF.

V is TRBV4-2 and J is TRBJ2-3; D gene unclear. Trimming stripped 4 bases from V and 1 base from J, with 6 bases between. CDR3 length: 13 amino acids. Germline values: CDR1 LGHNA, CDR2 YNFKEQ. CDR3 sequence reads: CASSRSRTDTQYF. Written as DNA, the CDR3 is TGTGCCAGCAGCCGGTCCCGCACAGATACGCAGTATTTT.

The CDR3 loop reads CASSPWTGFNSYEQYF. DNA for the CDR3: TGTGCCAGCAGCCCTTGGACAGGATTCAACTCCTACGAGCAGTACTTC. This chain connects TRBV13 to TRBJ2-7; 7 nucleotides line up with TRBD1. The CDR3 runs 16 residues. CDR1 is PRHDT, CDR2 FYEKMQ, per germline (reference sequence). The junction had 10 bases not matched to a gene; V was cut back by 5 bases and J by 0 bases.

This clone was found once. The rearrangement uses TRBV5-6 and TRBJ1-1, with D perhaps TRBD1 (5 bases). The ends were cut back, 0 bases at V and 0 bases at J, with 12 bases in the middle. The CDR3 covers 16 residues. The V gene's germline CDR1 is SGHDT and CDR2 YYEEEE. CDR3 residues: CASSLGLAGLNTEAFF. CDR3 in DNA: TGTGCCAGCAGCTTGGGTTTGGCAGGGTTGAACACTGAAGCTTTCTTT.

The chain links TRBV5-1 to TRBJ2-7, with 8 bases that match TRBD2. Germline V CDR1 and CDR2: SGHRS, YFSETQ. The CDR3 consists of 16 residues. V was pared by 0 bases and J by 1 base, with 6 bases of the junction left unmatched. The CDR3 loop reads CASSLEEGLVSYEQYF. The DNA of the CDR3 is TGCGCCAGCAGCTTGGAGGAGGGACTAGTATCCTACGAGCAGTACTTC.

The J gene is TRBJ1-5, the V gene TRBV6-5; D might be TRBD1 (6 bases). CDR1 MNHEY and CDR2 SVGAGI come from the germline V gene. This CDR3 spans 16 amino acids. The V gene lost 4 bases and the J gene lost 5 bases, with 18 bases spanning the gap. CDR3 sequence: CASSSSFGGGDQPQHF. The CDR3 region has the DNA TGTGCCAGCAGTTCTTCCTTCGGAGGGGGGGATCAGCCCCAGCATTTT.

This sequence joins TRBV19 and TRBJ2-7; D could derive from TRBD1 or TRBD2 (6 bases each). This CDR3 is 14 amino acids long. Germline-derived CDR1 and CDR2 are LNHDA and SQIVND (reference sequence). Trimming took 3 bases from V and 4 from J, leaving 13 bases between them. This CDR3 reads CASSMSGAGYEQYF. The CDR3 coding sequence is TGTGCCAGTAGTATGTCGGGGGCAGGTTACGAGCAGTACTTC. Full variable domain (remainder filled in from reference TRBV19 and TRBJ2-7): DGGITQSPKYLFRKEGQNVTLSCEQNLNHDAMYWYRQDPGQGLRLIYYSQIVNDFQKGDIAEGYSVSREKKESFPLTVTSAQKNPTAFYLCASSMSGAGYEQYFGPGTRLTVT.

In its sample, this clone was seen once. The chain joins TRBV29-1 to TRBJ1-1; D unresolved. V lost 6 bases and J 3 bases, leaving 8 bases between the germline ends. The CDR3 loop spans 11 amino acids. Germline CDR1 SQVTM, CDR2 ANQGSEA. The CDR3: CSVKTYTEAFF. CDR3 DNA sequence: TGCAGCGTCAAAACATACACTGAAGCTTTCTTT.

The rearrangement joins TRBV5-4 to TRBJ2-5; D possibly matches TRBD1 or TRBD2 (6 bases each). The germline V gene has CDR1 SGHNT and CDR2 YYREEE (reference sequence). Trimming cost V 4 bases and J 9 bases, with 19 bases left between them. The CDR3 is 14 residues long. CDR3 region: CASSRGDSDVAQYF. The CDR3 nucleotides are TGTGCCAGCAGCAGGGGGGACTCTGATGTTGCCCAGTACTTC.

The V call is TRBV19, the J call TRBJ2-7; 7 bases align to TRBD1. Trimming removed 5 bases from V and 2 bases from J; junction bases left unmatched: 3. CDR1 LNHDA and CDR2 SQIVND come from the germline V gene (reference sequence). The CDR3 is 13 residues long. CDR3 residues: CASSHRGPYEQYF. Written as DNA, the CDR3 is TGTGCCAGTAGTCACAGGGGCCCCTACGAGCAGTACTTC.

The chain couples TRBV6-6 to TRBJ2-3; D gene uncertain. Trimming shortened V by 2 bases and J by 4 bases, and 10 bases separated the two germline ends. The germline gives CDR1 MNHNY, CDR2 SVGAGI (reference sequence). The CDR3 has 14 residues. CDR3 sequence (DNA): TGTGCCAGCAGTTACGTCCTAGGACCAGATACGCAGTATTTT. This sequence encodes CASSYVLGPDTQYF.

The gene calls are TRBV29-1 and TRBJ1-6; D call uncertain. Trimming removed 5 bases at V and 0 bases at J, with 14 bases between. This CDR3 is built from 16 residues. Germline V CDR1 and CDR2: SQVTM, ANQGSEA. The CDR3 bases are TGCAGCGTTTGCAGGTCCACGAGCTCCTATAATTCACCCCTCCACTTT. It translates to CSVCRSTSSYNSPLHF. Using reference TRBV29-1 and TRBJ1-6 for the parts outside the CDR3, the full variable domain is SAVISQKPSRDICQRGTSLTIQCQVDSQVTMMFWYRQQPGQSLTLIATANQGSEATYESGFVIDKFPISRPNLTFSTLTVSNMSPEDSSIYLCSVCRSTSSYNSPLHFGNGTRLTVT.

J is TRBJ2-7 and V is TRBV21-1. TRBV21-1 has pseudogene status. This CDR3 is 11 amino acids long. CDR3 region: CAPPGAGEQYF. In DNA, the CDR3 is TGTGCCCCCCCTGGGGCGGGCGAGCAGTACTTC.

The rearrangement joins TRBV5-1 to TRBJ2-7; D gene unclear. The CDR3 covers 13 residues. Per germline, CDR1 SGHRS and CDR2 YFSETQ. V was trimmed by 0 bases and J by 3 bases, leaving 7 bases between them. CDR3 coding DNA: TGCGCCAGCAGCTTGGCCTCAGTCTACGAGCAGTACTTC. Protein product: CASSLASVYEQYF.

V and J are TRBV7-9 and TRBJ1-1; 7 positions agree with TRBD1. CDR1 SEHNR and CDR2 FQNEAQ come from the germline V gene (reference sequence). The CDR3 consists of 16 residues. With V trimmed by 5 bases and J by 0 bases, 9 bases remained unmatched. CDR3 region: CASSDPGTDMNTEAFF. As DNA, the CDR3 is TGTGCCAGCAGCGATCCCGGGACAGACATGAACACTGAAGCTTTCTTT.

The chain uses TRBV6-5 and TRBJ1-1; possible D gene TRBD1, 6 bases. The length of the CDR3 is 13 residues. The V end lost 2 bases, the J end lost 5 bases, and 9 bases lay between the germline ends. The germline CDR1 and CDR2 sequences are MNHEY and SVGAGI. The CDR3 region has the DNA TGTGCCAGCAGTTACGGGGGCGAAACTGAAGCTTTCTTT. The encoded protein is CASSYGGETEAFF.

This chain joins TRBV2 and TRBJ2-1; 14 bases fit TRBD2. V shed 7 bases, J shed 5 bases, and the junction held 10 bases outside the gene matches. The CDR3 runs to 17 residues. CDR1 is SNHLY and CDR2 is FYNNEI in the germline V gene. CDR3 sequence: CASIRGTSGSPNNEQFF. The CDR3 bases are TGTGCCAGCATCAGGGGGACTAGCGGGAGCCCCAACAATGAGCAGTTCTTC.

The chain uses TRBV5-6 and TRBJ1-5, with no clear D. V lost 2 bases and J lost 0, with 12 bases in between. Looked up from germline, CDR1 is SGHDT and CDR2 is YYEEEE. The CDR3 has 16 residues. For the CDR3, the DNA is TGTGCCAGCAGCTTAGAGACGGCAGATAGCAATCAGCCCCAGCATTTT. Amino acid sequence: CASSLETADSNQPQHF.

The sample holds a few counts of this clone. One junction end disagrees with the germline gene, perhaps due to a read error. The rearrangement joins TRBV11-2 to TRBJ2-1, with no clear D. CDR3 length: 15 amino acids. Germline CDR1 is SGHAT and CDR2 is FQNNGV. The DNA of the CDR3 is TGCGCCAGCAGCCTGGGTCTAAACTCCTACAATGAGCAGTTCTTC. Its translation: CASSLGLNSYNEQFF.

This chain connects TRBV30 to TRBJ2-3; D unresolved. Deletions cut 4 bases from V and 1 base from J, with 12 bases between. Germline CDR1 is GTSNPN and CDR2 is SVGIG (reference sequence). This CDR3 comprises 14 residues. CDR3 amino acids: CAWTSFTGTDTQYF. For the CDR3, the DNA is TGTGCCTGGACTTCATTCACAGGCACAGATACGCAGTATTTT.

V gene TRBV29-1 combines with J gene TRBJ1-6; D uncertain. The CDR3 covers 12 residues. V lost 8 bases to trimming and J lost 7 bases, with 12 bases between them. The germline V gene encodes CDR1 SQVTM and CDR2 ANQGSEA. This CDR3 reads CSFRHGNSPLHF. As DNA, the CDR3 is TGCAGCTTCCGGCACGGGAATTCACCCCTCCACTTT.

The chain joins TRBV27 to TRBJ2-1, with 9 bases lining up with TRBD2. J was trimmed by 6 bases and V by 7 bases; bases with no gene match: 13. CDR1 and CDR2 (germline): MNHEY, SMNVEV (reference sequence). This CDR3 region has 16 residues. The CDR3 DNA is TGTGCCAGCACCCGTGGGGCGGGGGGGCGCCTCAATGAGCAGTTCTTC. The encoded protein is CASTRGAGGRLNEQFF.